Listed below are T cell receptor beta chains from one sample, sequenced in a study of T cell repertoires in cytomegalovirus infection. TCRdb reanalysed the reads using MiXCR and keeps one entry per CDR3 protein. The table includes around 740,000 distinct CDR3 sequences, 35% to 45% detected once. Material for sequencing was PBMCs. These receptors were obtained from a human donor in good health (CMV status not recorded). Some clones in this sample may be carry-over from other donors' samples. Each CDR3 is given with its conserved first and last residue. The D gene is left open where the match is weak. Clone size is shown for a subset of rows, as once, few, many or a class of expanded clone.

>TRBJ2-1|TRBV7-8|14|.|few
CASSQGTIYNEQFF
TGTGCCAGCAGCCAAGGGACCATCTACAATGAGCAGTTCTTC
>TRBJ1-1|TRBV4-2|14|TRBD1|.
CASSQAGQGTEAFF
TGTGCCAGCAGCCAAGCCGGACAGGGCACTGAAGCTTTCTTT
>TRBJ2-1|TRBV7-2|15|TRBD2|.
CASSLASGAYNEQFF
TGTGCCAGCAGCTTAGCCAGCGGGGCCTACAATGAGCAGTTCTTC
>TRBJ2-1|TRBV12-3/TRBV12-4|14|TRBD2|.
CASSPWTSGVGQFF
TGTGCCAGCAGTCCTTGGACTAGTGGCGTCGGGCAGTTCTTC
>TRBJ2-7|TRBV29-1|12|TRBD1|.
CSVATGPYEQYF
TGCAGCGTTGCGACAGGGCCCTACGAGCAGTACTTC
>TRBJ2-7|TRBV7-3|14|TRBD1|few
CASSVGQGGSEQYF
TGTGCCAGCAGCGTAGGACAGGGTGGGAGCGAGCAGTACTTC
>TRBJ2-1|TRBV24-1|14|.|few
CATSEVSGDNEQFF
TGTGCCACCAGTGAGGTGAGCGGTGACAATGAGCAGTTCTTC
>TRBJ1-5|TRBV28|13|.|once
CASSLGGEQSHNF
TGTGCCAGCAGTTTAGGGGGTGAGCAGTCCCATAATTTT
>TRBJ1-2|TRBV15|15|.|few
CATSRDRGVQYGYTF
TGTGCCACCAGCAGAGATCGAGGGGTTCAATATGGCTACACCTTC
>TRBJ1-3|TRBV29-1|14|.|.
CSVSGSLSGNTIYF
TGCAGCGTTTCGGGGAGCCTCTCTGGAAACACCATATATTTT
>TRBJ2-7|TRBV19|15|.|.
CASSIGAGNYYEQYF
TGTGCCAGTAGTATAGGTGCAGGGAACTACTACGAGCAGTACTTC
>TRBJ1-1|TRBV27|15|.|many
CASSHQGTGWTEAFF
TGTGCCAGCAGCCATCAGGGGACCGGGTGGACTGAAGCTTTCTTT
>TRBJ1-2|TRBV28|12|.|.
CASSFPKDGYTF
TGTGCCAGCAGTTTCCCAAAGGATGGCTACACCTTC
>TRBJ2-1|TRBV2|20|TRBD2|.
CASSEGTSGRLVLSYNEQFF
TGTGCCAGCAGTGAAGGGACTAGCGGGAGACTCGTACTCTCCTACAATGAGCAGTTCTTC
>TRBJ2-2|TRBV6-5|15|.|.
CASSVVALPTGELFF
TGTGCCAGCTCTGTAGTGGCCCTTCCAACCGGGGAGCTGTTTTTT
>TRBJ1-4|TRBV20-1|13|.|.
CSATALMDEKLFF
TGCAGTGCTACAGCTTTGATGGACGAAAAACTGTTTTTT
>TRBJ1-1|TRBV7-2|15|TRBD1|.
CASSLANRGRTEAFF
TGTGCCAGCAGCTTAGCGAACAGGGGCAGGACTGAAGCTTTCTTT
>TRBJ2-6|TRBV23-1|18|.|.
CASSQWEVGNTGANVLTF
TGCGCCAGCAGTCAATGGGAGGTTGGGAATACTGGGGCCAACGTCCTGACTTTC
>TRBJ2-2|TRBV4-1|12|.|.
CASSPGAGELIF
TGCGCCAGCAGCCCCGGGGCCGGGGAGCTGATTTTT
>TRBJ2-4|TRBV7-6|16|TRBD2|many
CASSLGGGVAKNIQYF
TGTGCCAGCAGCCTCGGGGGAGGGGTAGCCAAAAACATTCAGTACTTC
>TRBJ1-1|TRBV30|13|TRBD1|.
CAWDREQNTEAFF
TGTGCCTGGGACAGGGAGCAGAACACTGAAGCTTTCTTT
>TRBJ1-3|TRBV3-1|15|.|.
CASSQVGNSGNTIYF
TGTGCCAGCAGCCAAGTGGGCAACTCTGGAAACACCATATATTTT
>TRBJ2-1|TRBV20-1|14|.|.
CSASRATHRNEQFF
TGCAGTGCCTCACGAGCCACCCATCGTAATGAGCAGTTCTTC
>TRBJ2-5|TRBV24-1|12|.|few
CATSDSQETQYF
TGTGCCACCAGTGATTCACAAGAGACCCAGTACTTC
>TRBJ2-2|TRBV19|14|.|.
CASTGRGDTGELFF
TGTGCCAGTACAGGCCGGGGCGACACCGGGGAGCTGTTTTTT
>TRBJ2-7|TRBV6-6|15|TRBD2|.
CASSYRLAGTVEQYF
TGTGCCAGCAGTTACCGCCTAGCGGGGACGGTCGAGCAGTACTTC
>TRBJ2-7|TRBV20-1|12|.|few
CSAGTIINEQYF
TGCAGTGCAGGAACCATCATTAACGAGCAGTACTTC
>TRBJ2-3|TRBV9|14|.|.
CASSVSPSTDTQYF
TGTGCCAGCAGCGTATCCCCCAGCACAGATACGCAGTATTTT
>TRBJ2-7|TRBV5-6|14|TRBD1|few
CASSGEDRPYEQYF
TGTGCCAGCAGCGGAGAGGACAGGCCCTACGAGCAGTACTTC
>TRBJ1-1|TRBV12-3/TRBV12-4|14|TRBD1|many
CASRLQGAGTEAFF
TGTGCCAGCAGACTGCAGGGGGCAGGCACTGAAGCTTTCTTT
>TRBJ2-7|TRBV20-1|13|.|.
CSARPQGSYEQYF
TGCAGTGCTAGACCACAGGGCTCCTACGAGCAGTACTTC
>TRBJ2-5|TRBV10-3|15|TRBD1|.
CAISESRGQQETQYF
TGTGCCATCAGTGAGTCGAGGGGACAGCAAGAGACCCAGTACTTC
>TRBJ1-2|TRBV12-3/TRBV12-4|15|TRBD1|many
CASSLAWRTGRGYTF
TGTGCCAGCAGTTTAGCCTGGAGGACAGGTAGAGGCTACACCTTC
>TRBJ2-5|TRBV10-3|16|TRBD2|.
CAISEGLAGDLKTQYF
TGTGCCATCAGTGAGGGTCTAGCGGGAGACTTGAAGACCCAGTACTTC
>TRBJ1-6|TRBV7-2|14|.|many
CASSLGLGNSPLHF
TGTGCCAGCAGCTTGGGACTGGGTAATTCACCCCTCCACTTT
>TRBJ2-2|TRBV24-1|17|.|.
CATSDHPGAGNTGELFF
TGTGCCACCAGTGATCACCCCGGTGCGGGGAACACCGGGGAGCTGTTTTTT
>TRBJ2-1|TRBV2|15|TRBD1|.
CASSAGQGIQVEQFF
TGTGCCAGCAGCGCGGGACAGGGGATTCAAGTTGAGCAGTTCTTC
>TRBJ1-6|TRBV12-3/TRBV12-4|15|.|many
CASSLSETYNSPLHF
TGTGCCAGCAGTTTGAGCGAAACCTATAATTCACCCCTCCACTTT
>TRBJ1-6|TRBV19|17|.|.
CASSIYSGSSYNSPLHF
TGTGCCAGTAGTATATACTCCGGGAGCTCCTATAATTCACCCCTCCACTTT
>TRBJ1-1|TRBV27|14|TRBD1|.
CASSPTGVGTEAFF
TGTGCCAGCAGTCCCACAGGGGTGGGCACTGAAGCTTTCTTT
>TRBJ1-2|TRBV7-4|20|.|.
CASSFQIASVPGVSDYGYTF
TGTGCCAGCAGCTTTCAGATCGCCTCGGTCCCGGGGGTATCGGACTATGGCTACACCTTC
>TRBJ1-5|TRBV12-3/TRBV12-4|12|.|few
CASSLSKLPQHF
TGTGCCAGCAGTTTAAGTAAGCTACCCCAGCATTTT
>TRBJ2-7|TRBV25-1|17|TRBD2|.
CASSVTSGGDPSYEQYF
TGTGCCAGCAGTGTTACTAGCGGGGGGGATCCCTCCTACGAGCAGTACTTC
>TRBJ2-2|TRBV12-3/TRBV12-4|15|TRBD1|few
CASSPETGGTGELFF
TGTGCCAGCAGTCCTGAGACAGGGGGCACCGGGGAGCTGTTTTTT
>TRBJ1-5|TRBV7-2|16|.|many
CASSLAGGPSNQPQHF
TGTGCCAGCAGCTTAGCGGGAGGCCCTAGCAATCAGCCCCAGCATTTT
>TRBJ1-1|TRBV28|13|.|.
CASSLRSRTEAFF
TGTGCCAGCAGTTTGAGGTCTCGCACTGAAGCTTTCTTT
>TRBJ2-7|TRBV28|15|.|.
CASITSGTGSYEQYF
TGTGCCAGCATAACTAGCGGGACAGGGTCCTACGAGCAGTACTTC
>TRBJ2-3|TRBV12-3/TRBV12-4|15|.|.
CASSLGDGRTDTQYF
TGTGCCAGCAGTTTAGGGGACGGCCGCACAGATACGCAGTATTTT
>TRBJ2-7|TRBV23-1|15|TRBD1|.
CASSQCTGGFYEQYF
TGCGCCAGCAGTCAATGCACAGGGGGGTTCTACGAGCAGTACTTC
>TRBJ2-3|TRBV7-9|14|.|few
CASSPRLGGDTQYF
TGTGCCAGCAGCCCCCGACTAGGGGGGGATACGCAGTATTTT
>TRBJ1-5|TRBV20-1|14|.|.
CSAEQLDSNQPQHF
TGCAGTGCTGAACAGCTCGATAGCAATCAGCCCCAGCATTTT
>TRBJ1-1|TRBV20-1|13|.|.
CSSRDGRDTEASF
TGCAGTTCTAGAGATGGCAGGGACACTGAAGCTTCCTTT
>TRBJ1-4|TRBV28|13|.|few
CASSLGTNEKLFF
TGTGCCAGCAGTTTAGGAACTAATGAAAAACTGTTTTTT
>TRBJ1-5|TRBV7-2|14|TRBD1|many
CASSSGTGNQPQHF
TGTGCCAGCAGCTCCGGGACAGGAAATCAGCCCCAGCATTTT
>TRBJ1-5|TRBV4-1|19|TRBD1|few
CASSQGGGQGAESNQPQHF
TGCGCCAGCAGCCAAGGTGGGGGACAGGGGGCGGAAAGCAATCAGCCCCAGCATTTT
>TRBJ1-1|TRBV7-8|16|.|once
CASSLTPGGENTEASF
TGTGCCAGCAGTTTAACCCCAGGCGGAGAGAACACTGAAGCTTCCTTT
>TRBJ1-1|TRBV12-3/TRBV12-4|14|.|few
CASRPGERNTEAFF
TGTGCCAGCAGACCAGGGGAAAGGAACACTGAAGCTTTCTTT
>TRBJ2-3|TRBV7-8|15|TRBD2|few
CASSLSGGTGDTQYF
TGTGCCAGCAGCTTGTCGGGGGGGACCGGAGATACGCAGTATTTT
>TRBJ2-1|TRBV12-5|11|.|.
CASGLEVEQFF
TGTGCTAGTGGTTTGGAGGTTGAGCAGTTCTTC
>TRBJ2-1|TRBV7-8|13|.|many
CASSSGQYNEQFF
TGTGCCAGCAGCTCCGGACAGTACAATGAGCAGTTCTTC